The 31 T cell receptor beta chains below come from one sample, sequenced in a study of breast tumors, draining lymph nodes, adjacent tissues. TCRdb re-analysed the multiplex PCR reads in MiXCR, keeping a single row per CDR3 protein. The sample consists of about 19,000 distinct CDR3 sequences, roughly two fifths of them appearing once. Sequencing was done on a sample of breast tumor tissue. These receptors were taken from a female donor with breast cancer. Some clones in this sample may be carry-over from other donors' samples.

This clonotype was detected many times. The chain joins TRBV4-2 to TRBJ2-5; D call uncertain. Trimming left V 4 bases short and J 1 base short, with 13 bases between. The CDR3 totals 15 residues. The germline gives CDR1 LGHNA, CDR2 YNFKEQ. The CDR3 DNA sequence: TGTGCCAGCAGCCCCACAAAGGAGTCCCAAGAGACCCAGTACTTC. As protein: CASSPTKESQETQYF.

The chain couples TRBV11-2 to TRBJ2-1, with a possible D match to TRBD2 (5 bases). CDR1 SGHAT and CDR2 FQNNGV come from the germline V gene. CDR3 length equals 17 residues. The ends were cut back, 5 bases at V and 7 bases at J, with 24 bases in the middle. The CDR3 sequence: CASSIDNGALGWNEQFF. The CDR3 DNA follows: TGTGCCAGCAGCATTGACAACGGAGCACTAGGGTGGAATGAGCAGTTCTTC.

This clonotype was picked up many times. This chain uses TRBV29-1 with TRBJ2-7; D is ambiguous. In germline, CDR1 is SQVTM, CDR2 ANQGSEA. The CDR3 loop spans 11 amino acids. The V and J ends lost 3 bases and 4 bases respectively, with 7 bases between them. Here the CDR3 reads CSVELAYEQYF. The CDR3, as DNA: TGCAGCGTTGAGTTGGCTTACGAGCAGTACTTC.

The chain links TRBV6-5 to TRBJ2-2; TRBD2 matches 10 bases. V was clipped by 8 bases and J by 7 bases; unmatched bases: 7. CDR1 is MNHEY and CDR2 is SVGAGI in the germline V gene. The CDR3 extends over 14 amino acids. The CDR3 reads CASRSSGRVGELFF. DNA of the CDR3: TGTGCCAGCCGCTCTAGCGGGAGAGTCGGGGAGCTGTTTTTT.

A remark on this clonotype: Given a much more abundant clone one base away, this may be a read error. The CDR3 loop reads CASSFSAGNKQFF. In DNA, the CDR3 is TGTGCCAGCAGTTTCTCCGCCGGAAATAAGCAGTTCTTC. The gene calls are TRBV27 and TRBJ2-1; no firm D call. Deletions cut 3 bases from V and 11 bases from J, with 14 bases between. Per the germline V gene, CDR1 is MNHEY and CDR2 is SMNVEV (reference sequence). CDR3 size: 13 residues.

This sequence joins TRBV2 and TRBJ2-1; 10 bases line up with TRBD2. The V and J ends lost 6 bases and 15 bases, in that order; junction bases with no gene match: 11. From germline, CDR1 is SNHLY and CDR2 FYNNEI. The CDR3 length is 13 residues. The CDR3 sequence is CASSLTSGATRFF. The CDR3 DNA reads TGTGCCAGCAGCCTTACTAGCGGGGCCACCCGGTTCTTC.

This clonotype was recorded many times. The rearrangement joins TRBV6-5 to TRBJ2-5; 14 nucleotides agree with TRBD2. This CDR3 contains 17 residues. V gave up 0 bases and J gave up 5 bases; unmatched junction bases: 5. Germline V gene data show CDR1 as MNHEY and CDR2 as SVGAGI. Here the CDR3 reads CASSYSGTSGSRETQYF. In DNA form, the CDR3 reads TGTGCCAGCAGTTACTCGGGGACTAGCGGGAGCCGGGAGACCCAGTACTTC.

This clonotype ranks as medium-sized (0.01 to 0.1%). In DNA form, the CDR3 reads TGTGCCAGCAGTCGGACAGGCGGGTCCTACGAGCAGTACTTC. Its translation is CASSRTGGSYEQYF. The J gene is TRBJ2-7, the V gene TRBV2; 7 nucleotides line up with TRBD1. The CDR3 has 14 amino acids. Germline V gene data show CDR1 as SNHLY and CDR2 as FYNNEI. J gave up 1 base and V 5 bases, and 5 bases lay outside the gene matches.

The J gene is TRBJ1-4, the V gene TRBV20-1, with a tentative D call TRBD1 (5 bases). The CDR3 has 14 residues. Germline CDR1 DFQATT, CDR2 SNEGSKA (reference sequence). Between the trimmed V and J ends, which lost 3 bases and 8 bases, there was a span of 16 bases. This CDR3 is CSASQVGGTEKLFF. The CDR3 region has the DNA TGCAGTGCTAGTCAAGTCGGGGGGACGGAAAAACTGTTTTTT.

The CDR3 protein is CASSLTGSRATNEKLFF. In DNA, the CDR3 is TGTGCCAGCAGCCTGACAGGGTCCCGTGCAACTAATGAAAAACTGTTTTTT. This chain connects TRBV9 to TRBJ1-4; TRBD1 matches 7 bases. Germline-derived CDR1 and CDR2 are SGDLS and YYNGEE. Trimming at V came to 4 bases and at J to 0 bases, leaving 9 bases not matched to a gene. This CDR3 is built from 17 residues.

At least ten counts were recorded for this clonotype. A much bigger clone sits one base away, suggesting this may be a read error. The CDR3 here is CASSLEGSSYEQYF. DNA for the CDR3: TGTGCCAGCAGCTTAGAGGGGTCGTCCTACGAGCAGTACTTC. The rearrangement links TRBV11-3 to TRBJ2-7, with D uncertain. The germline CDR1 and CDR2 sequences are SGHNT and YENEEA. This CDR3 region has 14 residues. Trimming pared 0 bases from V and 1 base from J, leaving 7 bases between. Complete variable domain (other parts from reference TRBV11-3 and TRBJ2-7): EAGVVQSPRYKIIEKKQPVAFWCNPISGHNTLYWYLQNLGQGPELLIRYENEEAVDDSQLPKDRFSAERLKGVDSTLKIQPAELGDSAVYLCASSLEGSSYEQYFGPGTRLTVT.

V gene TRBV6-2 or TRBV6-3 combines with J gene TRBJ1-5; D is unresolved. The CDR3 is 15 amino acids. Per the germline V gene, CDR1 is MNHEY and CDR2 is SVGEGT. Trimming left V 0 bases short and J 0 bases short, with 6 bases between. CDR3 coding DNA: TGTGCCAGCAGTTACTCGTTCAGTAGCAATCAGCCCCAGCATTTT. This encodes CASSYSFSSNQPQHF.

This clonotype was counted ten times or more. The rearrangement links TRBV20-1 to TRBJ2-7; 12 bases fit TRBD1. This CDR3 comprises 16 residues. With 3 bases clipped from V and 7 bases from J, the junction kept 13 bases outside the gene matches. Germline CDR1 reads DFQATT; CDR2 reads SNEGSKA (reference sequence). The CDR3 coding sequence is TGCAGTGCTAGGTCGCTCGCGGGACAGGGGGCTTCGGAGCAGTACTTC. Translated, it gives CSARSLAGQGASEQYF.

The rearrangement joins TRBV20-1 to TRBJ2-6, with D perhaps matching TRBD2 (5 bases). V lost 3 bases to trimming and J lost 3 bases, with 9 bases between them. CDR3 length: 14 residues. Germline values: CDR1 DFQATT, CDR2 SNEGSKA (reference sequence). CDR3 region: CSASSGDGANVLTF. The CDR3, as DNA: TGCAGTGCTAGTTCCGGGGATGGGGCCAACGTCCTGACTTTC.

In its sample, this clonotype was seen many times. V and J are TRBV6-1 and TRBJ2-2; D is perhaps TRBD1 (5 bases). The CDR3 loop spans 15 amino acids. V was shortened by 1 base and J by 4 bases, with 10 bases between the two germline ends. The germline V gene has CDR1 MNHNS and CDR2 SASEGT. Written as DNA, the CDR3 is TGTGCCAGCAGTGAAGTAGGGCAGGGCACCGGGGAGCTGTTTTTT. Encoded protein: CASSEVGQGTGELFF.

This clonotype was seen many times. The chain carries TRBV19 and TRBJ2-2; 8 nucleotides match TRBD1. Germline lookup yields CDR1 LNHDA and CDR2 SQIVND (reference sequence). The CDR3 extends over 15 amino acids. Trimming removed 10 bases from V and 7 bases from J; junction bases left unmatched: 14. The CDR3 loop is CATLERQGNFGELFF. The CDR3 nucleotides are TGTGCCACCTTGGAGAGACAGGGGAATTTCGGGGAGCTGTTTTTT.

The chain has TRBV10-1 and TRBJ1-5; D is perhaps TRBD1 (5 bases). CDR3 size: 16 residues. Trimming took off 1 base at V and 4 bases at J, with 14 bases between the two ends. Per the germline V gene, CDR1 is WNHNN and CDR2 is SYGVQD (reference sequence). The CDR3 loop is CASSEWREKGNQPQHF. CDR3 coding DNA: TGCGCCAGCAGTGAGTGGCGTGAAAAGGGGAATCAGCCCCAGCATTTT.

This clonotype has at least ten counts. CDR3 nucleotides: TGCAGTGCTAGAGATCGGGGGGGTCAGCCCCAGCATTTT. Encoded protein: CSARDRGGQPQHF. The chain links TRBV20-1 to TRBJ1-5, with D possibly being TRBD1 (5 bases). Germline V lookup: CDR1 DFQATT, CDR2 SNEGSKA (reference sequence). The ends were cut back, 0 bases at V and 6 bases at J, with 9 bases in the middle. The CDR3 covers 13 residues.

The table lists this clonotype with many counts. One end of the junction fails to match germline, which may point to a read error. The chain employs TRBV20-1 and TRBJ1-2; D is perhaps TRBD1 (5 bases). This CDR3 region has 12 residues. Germline CDR1 reads DFQATT; CDR2 reads SNEGSKA (reference sequence). CDR3 bases: TGCAGTGCTAGTGAGGGGTTCTATGGCTCCACCTTC. Its translation: CSASEGFYGSTF.

At least ten counts were recorded for this clonotype. The CDR3 DNA is TGTGCCAGCAGCCCCAGCGGGGGGCCGGGGAATCAGCCCCAGCATTTT. Protein product: CASSPSGGPGNQPQHF. The genes are TRBV6-1 and TRBJ1-5, with a possible D match to TRBD1 (6 bases). The germline V gene has CDR1 MNHNS and CDR2 SASEGT. V lost 6 bases and J lost 4, with 19 bases in between. The CDR3 runs 16 residues.

At least ten counts were recorded for this clonotype. This rearrangement joins TRBV9 to TRBJ2-2; 13 bases line up with TRBD2. Germline lookup yields CDR1 SGDLS and CDR2 YYNGEE. The CDR3 loop spans 15 amino acids. J gave up 5 bases and V 6 bases, and 4 bases lay outside the gene matches. CDR3 amino acids: CASTGLAGATGELFF. DNA of the CDR3: TGTGCCAGCACCGGACTAGCGGGGGCTACCGGGGAGCTGTTTTTT. Full variable domain (missing parts from reference TRBV9 and TRBJ2-2): DSGVTQTPKHLITATGQRVTLRCSPRSGDLSVYWYQQSLDQGLQFLIQYYNGEERAKGNILERFSAQQFPDLHSELNLSSLELGDSALYFCASTGLAGATGELFFGEGSRLTVL.

The V call is TRBV7-2, the J call TRBJ1-1; the D gene is possibly TRBD1 (6 bases). This CDR3 spans 14 amino acids. Trimming cost V 2 bases and J 3 bases, with 10 bases left between them. Germline V gene data show CDR1 as SGHTA and CDR2 as FQGNSA. The CDR3 region is CASSLSEGDTEAFF. CDR3 nucleotide sequence: TGTGCCAGCAGCTTAAGCGAGGGGGACACTGAAGCTTTCTTT.

Concerning this clonotype itself: At one boundary the junction diverges from the germline segment, which might be a read error. V usage is TRBV28 and J usage is TRBJ1-1; D is uncertain. The CDR3 loop spans 11 amino acids. Germline CDR1 MDHEN, CDR2 SYDVKM. The CDR3 is CASGPGVEAVF. CDR3 DNA sequence: TGTGCCAGCGGTCCGGGAGTTGAAGCTGTCTTT.

This clonotype was seen only once. The chain uses TRBV29-1 and TRBJ1-2; 9 nucleotides agree with TRBD1. The germline V gene encodes CDR1 SQVTM and CDR2 ANQGSEA. This CDR3 is 11 amino acids long. V gave up 7 bases and J gave up 5 bases; unmatched junction bases: 2. CDR3: CSAGTGYGYTF. The CDR3 region has the DNA TGCAGCGCTGGGACAGGGTATGGCTACACCTTC.

The chain combines TRBV11-3 with TRBJ2-7, with TRBD1 as a possible D gene (5 bases). V lost 5 bases and J lost 1, with 15 bases in between. Germline V gene data show CDR1 as SGHNT and CDR2 as YENEEA. There are 15 residues in the CDR3. The CDR3 DNA is TGTGCCAGCAGCCAAGTCGACAGCAGATCCTACGAGCAGTACTTC. As protein: CASSQVDSRSYEQYF.

This clonotype is deemed medium-sized (0.01 to 0.1%). J is TRBJ2-7 and V is TRBV5-6; no clear D. Trimming shortened V by 1 base and J by 4 bases, and 12 bases separated the two germline ends. This CDR3 spans 14 amino acids. The germline gives CDR1 SGHDT, CDR2 YYEEEE. This CDR3 reads CASSLWNVRYEQYF. CDR3 nucleotides: TGTGCCAGCAGCTTGTGGAACGTCAGGTACGAGCAGTACTTC.

This clonotype was seen ten or more times. This rearrangement joins TRBV28 to TRBJ2-2; possible D gene TRBD1, 6 bases. V was trimmed by 4 bases and J by 6 bases, leaving 9 bases between them. Germline V gene sequence: CDR1 MDHEN, CDR2 SYDVKM. The CDR3 extends over 13 amino acids. This CDR3 is CASSSGESGELFF. The CDR3 DNA is TGTGCCAGCAGTTCAGGGGAGTCCGGGGAGCTGTTTTTT.

This clonotype was seen repeatedly, ten times or more. V is TRBV19 and J is TRBJ2-7, with 16 nucleotides matching TRBD2. V trimming: 0 bases; J trimming: 7 bases; junction bases outside the gene matches: 6. This CDR3 comprises 17 residues. CDR1 LNHDA and CDR2 SQIVND come from the germline V gene (reference sequence). The CDR3 protein is CASSIEDQGLAGGEQYF. CDR3 coding DNA: TGTGCCAGTAGTATAGAGGATCAGGGACTAGCGGGAGGGGAGCAGTACTTC. The full variable domain, completed using reference TRBV19 and TRBJ2-7, is DGGITQSPKYLFRKEGQNVTLSCEQNLNHDAMYWYRQDPGQGLRLIYYSQIVNDFQKGDIAEGYSVSREKKESFPLTVTSAQKNPTAFYLCASSIEDQGLAGGEQYFGPGTRLTVT.

This clonotype was seen at least ten times. This sequence joins TRBV4-3 and TRBJ2-1, with 10 bases identical to TRBD2. The J segment lost 6 bases and the V segment lost 2 bases, leaving 10 bases of the junction unmatched. Germline CDR1 and CDR2: LGHNA and YSLEER. The CDR3 is made up of 17 amino acids. The CDR3 DNA reads TGCGCCAGCAGCCAATTCCTGGAGACTAGCGGGCTCAATGAGCAGTTCTTC. Translating it yields CASSQFLETSGLNEQFF.

This clonotype was counted at least ten times. This chain links TRBV20-1 with TRBJ2-3, with 16 bases that match TRBD2. V lost 0 bases and J lost 5; bases outside the gene matches: 5. Germline V gene sequence: CDR1 DFQATT, CDR2 SNEGSKA (reference sequence). The CDR3 sequence is 17 residues long. The CDR3 region is CSARDGGLAGGVDTQYF. The CDR3 region has the DNA TGCAGTGCTAGAGATGGGGGACTAGCGGGAGGGGTAGATACGCAGTATTTT.

The rearrangement joins TRBV5-4 to TRBJ2-2; TRBD1 matches 11 bases. Germline assignment: CDR1 SGHNT and CDR2 YYREEE (reference sequence). The J segment lost 7 bases and the V segment lost 4 bases, leaving 3 bases of the junction unmatched. This CDR3 contains 14 residues. CDR3 sequence reads: CASSRTGGIGELFF. The DNA of the CDR3 is TGTGCCAGCAGCCGGACAGGGGGCATCGGGGAGCTGTTTTTT.